The 25 T cell receptor beta chains in this list originate from one sample, sequenced in a study of blood T cells in healthy people across ages. The use of a sample-barcoded 5' primer and a J-beta primer mix characterized a second PCR of roughly 6 to 11 cycles. A single record per CDR3 protein comes from TCRdb applying MiXCR to the 5' RACE reads. The table shows approximately 810,000 distinct CDR3 sequences, with about 30% occurring only once. Input material: blood. The receptors here all came from a woman of 80 years or more in good health.

At least ten counts were recorded for this clonotype. The chain links TRBV20-1 to TRBJ1-6; D might be TRBD1 (6 bases). This CDR3 has 12 amino acids. CDR1 and CDR2 (germline): DFQATT, SNEGSKA (reference sequence). CDR3 residues: CSGGDNNSPLHF. CDR3 coding DNA: TGCAGCGGCGGGGACAATAATTCACCCCTCCACTTT.

Concerning this clonotype itself: The limits of the CDR3 on the DNA are not certain, so only TCRdb's listed CDR3 is given. The CDR3 sequence is CISVSEALDRDNEQFF. The chain has TRBV7-5 and TRBJ2-1; TRBD1 is taken as the D call from the table, unchecked against the DNA. TRBV7-5 is classified as a pseudogene. The CDR3 totals 16 residues, both ends included.

This chain uses TRBV7-9 with TRBJ2-2, with 7 positions matching TRBD1. Germline CDR1 and CDR2: SEHNR and FQNEAQ (reference sequence). There are 16 residues in the CDR3. The V gene end was trimmed by 4 bases and the J gene end by 4 bases; junction bases not matched to a gene: 9. The CDR3 loop reads CASSSIRGRSTGELFF. The CDR3 DNA reads as TGTGCCAGCAGCTCTATTAGGGGGCGAAGCACCGGGGAGCTGTTTTTT.

This clonotype was seen repeatedly, ten times or more. V and J are TRBV4-1 and TRBJ2-4; 7 nucleotides agree with TRBD1. V trimming: 4 bases; J trimming: 5 bases; junction bases outside the gene matches: 2. Germline-derived CDR1 and CDR2 are MGHRA and YSYEKL. The CDR3 extends over 13 amino acids. The CDR3, as DNA: TGCGCCAGCAGCCTCCAGGGGGAAAACATTCAGTACTTC. Protein sequence: CASSLQGENIQYF.

The chain joins TRBV7-2 to TRBJ2-1; TRBD2 matches at 7 bases. The junction had 9 bases not matched to a gene; V was cut back by 1 base and J by 15 bases. CDR1 and CDR2 from the germline V gene are SGHTA and FQGNSA. The CDR3 spans 13 residues. The CDR3 DNA sequence: TGTGCCAGCAGCTTAGGCGGGGAGGGAACGGGGTTCTTC. Translation: CASSLGGEGTGFF.

Regarding this clonotype: A much bigger clone sits one base away, suggesting this may be a read error. The chain carries TRBV7-8 and TRBJ2-7; 8 bases are shared with TRBD1. With V trimmed by 2 bases and J by 4 bases, 7 bases remained unmatched. CDR1 and CDR2 from the germline V gene are SGHVS and FQNEAQ. The CDR3 contains 15 residues. The CDR3 spells CASSLMGQETYEQYF. The CDR3 DNA follows: TGTGCCAGCAGCTTAATGGGACAGGAGACGTACGAGCAGTACTTC.

This clonotype was seen at least ten times. The chain couples TRBV12-3 or TRBV12-4 to TRBJ2-1; TRBD2 agrees at 12 bases. Germline trimming cut 4 bases from V and 9 bases from J; bases unmatched to any gene: 7. The CDR3 consists of 15 residues. The DNA of the CDR3 is TGTGCCAGCAGTTCGACTAGCGGGGGATTTGGTGAGCAGTTCTTC. Protein product: CASSSTSGGFGEQFF.

This clonotype was observed many times. This CDR3 is CASSYSRGQETQYF. The CDR3 DNA reads TGTGCCAGCAGTTACTCCAGGGGGCAAGAGACCCAGTACTTC. The rearrangement joins TRBV6-2 or TRBV6-3 to TRBJ2-5, with 7 bases aligning to TRBD1. Germline V gene sequence: CDR1 MNHEY, CDR2 SVGEGT. V was pared by 0 bases and J by 2 bases, with 0 bases of the junction left unmatched. The CDR3 has 14 residues.

The rearrangement links TRBV25-1 to TRBJ2-3, with D perhaps assigned TRBD1 or TRBD2 (5 bases each). Trimming shortened V by 0 bases and J by 3 bases, and 10 bases separated the two germline ends. CDR3 length equals 15 residues. Germline lookup yields CDR1 MGHDK and CDR2 SYGVNS. Here the CDR3 reads CASSEYGWGTDTQYF. As DNA, the CDR3 is TGTGCCAGCAGTGAATATGGATGGGGGACAGATACGCAGTATTTT.

This clonotype was seen more than once but under ten times. A much larger clone differs from this one at a single base, so this may be a read error. The chain joins TRBV7-6 to TRBJ2-5; TRBD2 matches at 10 bases. Losses at the gene ends were 1 base for V and 11 bases for J; bases not matched to a gene: 10. This CDR3 has 15 amino acids. The germline V gene encodes CDR1 SGHVS and CDR2 FNYEAQ. CDR3 protein: CASSLGGLAENEQYF. The CDR3, as DNA: TGTGCCAGCAGCTTAGGAGGACTAGCGGAGAATGAGCAGTACTTC.

This clonotype came up once. The genes are TRBV12-3 or TRBV12-4 and TRBJ2-3; perhaps D is TRBD1 or TRBD2 (5 bases each). The V and J ends lost 3 bases and 4 bases respectively, with 17 bases between them. This CDR3 is 16 amino acids long. For the CDR3, the DNA is TGTGCCAGCAGTTTTTTTCCGGGGCAGAGCGCAGATACGCAGTATTTT. It translates to CASSFFPGQSADTQYF.

This clonotype was detected a few times. This chain connects TRBV6-5 to TRBJ1-5; 9 nucleotides line up with TRBD1. From germline, CDR1 is MNHEY and CDR2 SVGAGI. The CDR3 is made up of 18 amino acids. V lost 5 bases and J lost 2; bases outside the gene matches: 13. CDR3 nucleotides: TGTGCCAGCAGTCACCTCATGAGGGACAGGGAAGGCAATCAGCCCCAGCATTTT. Protein: CASSHLMRDREGNQPQHF.

This clonotype came up a few times. The CDR3 spells CASSQDPWGSGGTNEKLFF. CDR3 DNA sequence: TGCGCCAGCAGCCAAGATCCATGGGGCTCCGGGGGAACTAATGAAAAACTGTTTTTT. The V call is TRBV4-3, the J call TRBJ1-4; a weak D match, TRBD1 (5 bases). This CDR3 is built from 19 residues. Trimming shortened V by 0 bases and J by 1 base, and 18 bases separated the two germline ends. Germline V lookup: CDR1 LGHNA, CDR2 YSLEER.

This clonotype came up many times. This chain joins TRBV7-8 and TRBJ1-1; no clear D. The V and J ends lost 2 bases and 1 base respectively, with 11 bases between them. The germline gives CDR1 SGHVS, CDR2 FQNEAQ. The CDR3 totals 15 residues. In DNA, the CDR3 is TGTGCCAGCAGCTTACCCTCGAGAGGGAACACTGAAGCTTTCTTT. Amino acids: CASSLPSRGNTEAFF.

On this clonotype: This clone may be a read error of a much larger clone one base away. The rearrangement joins TRBV7-9 to TRBJ2-4; D gene ambiguous. CDR3 size: 14 residues. Germline-derived CDR1 and CDR2 are SEHNR and FQNEAQ (reference sequence). CDR3 protein: CAGSFAGSKNIQYF. The CDR3 DNA follows: TGTGCCGGCAGCTTTGCCGGGTCCAAAAACATTCAGTACTTC.

This clonotype was seen only once. Since a much larger clone is just one base distant, this may be a read error. The chain carries TRBV4-2 and TRBJ1-2; 7 nucleotides agree with TRBD1. With V trimmed by 4 bases and J by 6 bases, 8 bases remained unmatched. Per germline, CDR1 LGHNA and CDR2 YNFKEQ. CDR3 length equals 14 residues. In nucleotides, the CDR3 is TGTGCCAGCAGCCGAGAGAACAGGGGTGATGGCTACACCTTC. It translates to CASSRENRGDGYTF.

This clonotype was picked up many times. The genes are TRBV5-1 and TRBJ1-4; D remains ambiguous. V lost 1 base and J lost 4, with 8 bases in between. The length of the CDR3 is 14 residues. Germline CDR1 SGHRS, CDR2 YFSETQ. In nucleotides, the CDR3 is TGCGCCAGCAGCTTGATGGCGGATAATGAAAAACTGTTTTTT. This encodes CASSLMADNEKLFF.

This rearrangement joins TRBV7-9 to TRBJ1-1; D call uncertain. The V end was cut by 8 bases, the J end by 5 bases, with 12 bases between. CDR3 length: 12 residues. Germline V gene data show CDR1 as SEHNR and CDR2 as FQNEAQ (reference sequence). The CDR3 nucleotides are TGTGCCAGCGGCATAGTAAGGACTGAAGCTTTCTTT. It specifies CASGIVRTEAFF. Full variable domain (outside the CDR3, taken from reference TRBV7-9 and TRBJ1-1): DTGVSQNPRHKITKRGQNVTFRCDPISEHNRLYWYRQTLGQGPEFLTYFQNEAQLEKSRLLSDRFSAERPKGSFSTLEIQRTEQGDSAMYLCASGIVRTEAFFGQGTRLTVV.

The rearrangement links TRBV7-2 to TRBJ2-7; D is uncertain. Trimming stripped 3 bases from V and 7 bases from J, with 13 bases between. The CDR3 has 13 amino acids. Per germline, CDR1 SGHTA and CDR2 FQGNSA. The CDR3 protein is CTSSFTSVGEQYF. In nucleotides, the CDR3 is TGTACCAGCAGCTTTACATCGGTAGGGGAGCAGTACTTC.

Concerning this clonotype: The germline gene is not matched at one end of the junction; a read error may be the cause. J is TRBJ1-2 and V is TRBV6-2 or TRBV6-3; possibly TRBD1 for D (5 bases). Germline-derived CDR1 and CDR2 are MNHEY and SVGEGT. The CDR3 has 14 amino acids. The CDR3 DNA reads as TGTGCCAGCAGGTACTCGGTCAGGGTCTATGGCTACACCTTC. Its translation: CASRYSVRVYGYTF.

This clonotype was seen ten or more times. The genes are TRBV7-2 and TRBJ2-7; D unclear. CDR3 length equals 15 residues. With 0 bases removed from V and 6 bases from J, the gap between germline ends came to 15 bases. Germline-derived CDR1 and CDR2 are SGHTA and FQGNSA. The CDR3 sequence: CASSLAKQMRREQYF. CDR3 coding DNA: TGTGCCAGCAGCTTAGCGAAGCAGATGCGGCGCGAGCAGTACTTC.

The CDR3: CASSPEGGYEQYF. Written as DNA, the CDR3 is TGTGCCAGCAGTCCGGAGGGGGGCTACGAGCAGTACTTC. This chain joins TRBV6-2 or TRBV6-3 and TRBJ2-7; D might be TRBD1 or TRBD2, each matching 6 bases. The CDR3 loop spans 13 amino acids. The V end was cut by 5 bases, the J end by 3 bases, with 11 bases between. Germline V gene lookup returns CDR1 MNHEY and CDR2 SVGEGT.

For this clonotype: Just one base apart from a much larger clone, this may be a read error. The chain joins TRBV28 to TRBJ2-1; TRBD2 might be the D (6 bases). The CDR3 sequence is 16 residues long. Germline V gene lookup returns CDR1 MDHEN and CDR2 SYDVKM. CDR3 amino acids: CAGSPNWPEGYNEQFF. The DNA of the CDR3 is TGTGCCGGCAGTCCCAATTGGCCGGAGGGGTACAATGAGCAGTTCTTC. Combining the CDR3 with reference TRBV28 and TRBJ2-1 gives the whole variable domain DVKVTQSSRYLVKRTGEKVFLECVQDMDHENMFWYRQDPGLGLRLIYFSYDVKMKEKGDIPEGYSVSREKKERFSLILESASTNQTSMYLCAGSPNWPEGYNEQFFGPGTRLTVL.

About this clonotype: Since a much larger clone is just one base distant, this may be a read error. The chain combines TRBV7-8 with TRBJ1-1; D possibly corresponds to TRBD1 (6 bases). The V end was cut by 5 bases, the J end by 3 bases, with 13 bases between. This CDR3 is 14 amino acids long. Per the germline V gene, CDR1 is SGHVS and CDR2 is FQNEAQ. The CDR3 region has the DNA TGTGCCAGCAGCCCTACAGGGTTGGACACTGAAGCTTTCTTT. This encodes CASSPTGLDTEAFF.

In this sample, this clonotype turned up a few times. The gene calls are TRBV18 and TRBJ2-3; no firm D call. This CDR3 is built from 13 residues. V was trimmed by 3 bases and J by 6 bases, leaving 10 bases between them. Germline CDR1 is KGHSH and CDR2 is LQKENI. CDR3 sequence (DNA): TGTGCCAGCTCACCTGGCCCGGTGGATACGCAGTATTTT. It translates to CASSPGPVDTQYF.